These 6 T cell receptor gamma chains originate from one sample sequenced in a study of gamma delta lymphoproliferative disorders and STAT genes. TCRdb called clones anew from the multiplex PCR reads with CATT. The data hold about 2,200 gamma-chain clones, with 9% to 10% observed a single time. The receptor sequences were amplified from genomic DNA of peripheral blood mononuclear cells. The sequencing sample was made of blood. The receptors derive from a human donor with gamma-delta T-cell large granular lymphocyte leukemia.

Details on this clone: At residue 7, the TCRdb protein and translated DNA are inconsistent; the protein given comes from the DNA. The chain joins TRGV4 to TRGJ1 or TRGJ2. Matching the DNA to germline supplied the J gene, which TCRdb does not give. The germline V gene encodes CDR1 EGSTGY and CDR2 YDSYTSSV. V was clipped by 2 bases and J by 3 bases; unmatched bases: 4. CDR3 length equals 13 residues. CDR3 sequence: CATWDEGYYKKLF. The CDR3 region has the DNA TGTGCCACCTGGGATGAGGGTTATTATAAGAAACTCTTT.

Judged by abundance, this clone is medium-sized. The rearrangement links TRGV2 to TRGJ1 or TRGJ2. Because TCRdb records no J gene, it was assigned here through a match of the DNA to germline. CDR1 EGSNGY and CDR2 YDSYNSKV come from the germline V gene. There are 11 residues in the CDR3. With V trimmed by 0 bases and J by 11 bases, 4 bases remained unmatched. In DNA form, the CDR3 reads TGTGCCACCTGGGACGGGCATGAGAAACTCTTT. Protein sequence: CATWDGHEKLF.

This clone ranks as medium-sized. Other DNA sequences of this sample code for an identical CDR3. The chain has TRGV10 and TRGJP1. Since TCRdb gives no J gene, matching the DNA to germline was used here to assign it. TRGV10 counts as an open reading frame of uncertain function. The CDR3 runs 13 residues. Losses at the gene ends were 8 bases for V and 8 bases for J; bases not matched to a gene: 9. CDR3 DNA sequence: TGTGCTGCGTGGGAGCTACGCGGTTGGTTCAAGATATTT. The encoded protein is CAAWELRGWFKIF.

This clone appeared a few times. The chain is built from TRGV3 and TRGJ1 or TRGJ2. The J gene comes from matching the DNA to germline here; TCRdb lacks it. V lost 6 bases to trimming and J lost 8 bases; unmatched junction nucleotides: 4. The CDR3 spans 10 residues. CDR1 is VTNTFY and CDR2 is YDVSTARD in the germline V gene (reference sequence). The CDR3 here is CATWQDKKLF. DNA for the CDR3: TGTGCCACCTGGCAAGATAAGAAACTCTTT.

This clone was counted between two and nine times. The CDR3 bases are TGTGCCACCTGGGACGGACAAGCAGGGCATAAGAAACTCTTT. This codes for CATWDGQAGHKKLF. The V call is TRGV2, the J call TRGJ1 or TRGJ2. Matching the DNA to germline supplied the J gene, which TCRdb does not give. The CDR3 spans 14 residues. V dropped 1 base and J dropped 8; count of bases not matched to a gene: 11. Germline CDR1 and CDR2: EGSNGY and YDSYNSKV.

This clone rates as medium-sized. The chain carries TRGV10 and TRGJ1 or TRGJ2. TCRdb gives no J gene; it was assigned here by matching the DNA to germline. TRGV10 is annotated as an ORF whose role is uncertain. This CDR3 region has 14 residues. The junction had 8 bases not matched to a gene; V was cut back by 8 bases and J by 0 bases. The CDR3 bases are TGTGCTGCGTGGGGACTGTCGAATTATTATAAGAAACTCTTT. Protein: CAAWGLSNYYKKLF.